This entry lists 20 T cell receptor beta chains sequenced from one sample in a study of T cells after yellow fever vaccination (dated 2019 in TCRdb). Reading the label with the study, this specimen's treatment or condition is: live attenuated yellow fever vaccine strain. The library was made by 5' RACE. Sequenced using an Illumina NovaSeq 6000. The public reads were reanalyzed by TCRdb: fastp trimming at Q25, MiXCR alignment, in-frame beta chains only. Every CDR3 protein is listed once, alongside the most common genes and DNA of its rows. For this sample the table gives around 320,000 distinct CDR3 sequences, of which approximately 4.5% were detected only once. The top ten hold roughly 19% of the sample. Sequenced material: PBMCs, taken 15 days after the yellow fever booster vaccination. The receptors shown here come from a man aged 18-30 years who received the YFV17D yellow fever vaccine.

The rearrangement joins TRBV5-1 to TRBJ2-7; a possible D gene is TRBD1 (6 bases). Germline values: CDR1 SGHRS, CDR2 YFSETQ. This CDR3 region has 13 residues. Trimming left V 4 bases short and J 7 bases short, with 15 bases between. The chain's CDR3 is CASSPGPQGEQYV. For the CDR3, the DNA is TGCGCCAGCAGCCCGGGACCCCAGGGGGAGCAGTACGTC.

There are many counts of this clonotype. V usage is TRBV5-6 and J usage is TRBJ1-1, with 7 bases aligning to TRBD1. V dropped 0 bases and J dropped 2; count of bases not matched to a gene: 10. The CDR3 totals 17 residues. The V gene's germline CDR1 is SGHDT and CDR2 YYEEEE. The CDR3 sequence: CASSLDTGQTINTEAFF. As DNA, the CDR3 is TGTGCCAGCAGCTTGGATACGGGACAGACTATAAACACTGAAGCTTTCTTT.

This clonotype was counted between two and nine times. The chain recombines TRBV5-1 with TRBJ2-7, with no clear D. The length of the CDR3 is 15 residues. The germline CDR1 and CDR2 sequences are SGHRS and YFSETQ. V shed 0 bases and J shed 0 bases, with 10 bases lying between them. The CDR3: CASSLGAANSYEQYF. The CDR3 DNA is TGCGCCAGCAGCTTGGGGGCAGCAAACTCCTACGAGCAGTACTTC. Full variable domain (remainder filled in from reference TRBV5-1 and TRBJ2-7): KAGVTQTPRYLIKTRGQQVTLSCSPISGHRSVSWYQQTPGQGLQFLFEYFSETQRNKGNFPGRFSGRQFSNSRSEMNVSTLELGDSALYLCASSLGAANSYEQYFGPGTRLTVT.

This clonotype was seen repeatedly, ten times or more. The V call is TRBV24-1, the J call TRBJ2-1; 11 nucleotides match TRBD1. The CDR3 has 15 amino acids. The V segment lost 3 bases and the J segment 7 bases; nucleotides outside the gene matches: 4. Germline values: CDR1 KGHDR, CDR2 SFDVKD. In DNA, the CDR3 is TGTGCCACCAGTGATGGACAGGGGGCCAGGAATGAGCAGTTCTTC. This encodes CATSDGQGARNEQFF.

The chain combines TRBV15 with TRBJ2-4; tentative D call: TRBD2 (5 bases). V lost 6 bases and J lost 0, with 9 bases in between. CDR1 is LNHNV, CDR2 YYDKDF, per germline (reference sequence). CDR3 length: 14 amino acids. CDR3: CATRRVGAKNIQYF. The DNA for the CDR3 is TGTGCCACCAGGCGGGTAGGAGCCAAAAACATTCAGTACTTC.

This clonotype has just a few counts. The rearrangement links TRBV7-3 to TRBJ2-3, with 11 bases aligning to TRBD2. Germline assignment: CDR1 SGHTA and CDR2 FQGTGA. There are 16 residues in the CDR3. With V trimmed by 4 bases and J by 0 bases, 3 bases remained unmatched. The chain's CDR3 is CASSYGTSGSTDTQYF. The CDR3, as DNA: TGTGCCAGCAGCTACGGGACTAGCGGTAGCACAGATACGCAGTATTTT.

The chain uses TRBV20-1 and TRBJ2-3; D remains ambiguous. The V gene's germline CDR1 is DFQATT and CDR2 SNEGSKA (reference sequence). The CDR3 has 14 amino acids. With 3 bases removed from V and 3 bases from J, the gap between germline ends came to 13 bases. The DNA for the CDR3 is TGCAGTGCTAGCCCACGCATAGTAACAGATACGCAGTATTTT. Translation gives CSASPRIVTDTQYF.

This clonotype was seen ten or more times. The chain links TRBV27 to TRBJ2-5; no clear D gene. The germline CDR1 and CDR2 sequences are MNHEY and SMNVEV (reference sequence). Trimming left V 5 bases short and J 2 bases short, with 9 bases between. This CDR3 region has 13 residues. DNA for the CDR3: TGTGCCAGCAGTCGAACATCGCAAGAGACCCAGTACTTC. Protein sequence: CASSRTSQETQYF.

The chain uses TRBV7-9 and TRBJ1-1, with 7 bases lining up with TRBD1. Germline CDR1 is SEHNR and CDR2 is FQNEAQ (reference sequence). The length of the CDR3 is 17 residues. V was clipped by 4 bases and J by 0 bases; unmatched bases: 11. CDR3 sequence: CASSSRGADPMNTEAFF. DNA of the CDR3: TGTGCCAGCAGCTCCAGGGGGGCTGACCCCATGAACACTGAAGCTTTCTTT.

Ten or more counts support this clonotype. CDR3 in amino acids: CASSATAYRETQYF. The CDR3 coding sequence is TGCGCCAGCAGTGCCACAGCCTACCGAGAGACCCAGTACTTC. The rearrangement uses TRBV4-1 and TRBJ2-5; D remains unclear. Trimming left V 6 bases short and J 4 bases short, with 15 bases between. The CDR3 sequence is 14 residues long. CDR1 is MGHRA, CDR2 YSYEKL, per germline.

This chain links TRBV15 with TRBJ1-6; D possibly corresponds to TRBD1 (5 bases). The germline V and J ends were trimmed by 5 bases and 4 bases, with 12 bases remaining between them. Germline V gene data show CDR1 as LNHNV and CDR2 as YYDKDF (reference sequence). The CDR3 is 15 amino acids. This chain's CDR3 is CATSPGLKYNSPLHF. DNA of the CDR3: TGTGCCACCAGCCCAGGGCTAAAATATAATTCACCCCTCCACTTT.

In this sample, this clonotype turned up many times. DNA of the CDR3: TGTGCCAGCAGTTTATCTGGTAGTTCGTTGTCTGAAGCTTTCTTT. Residues: CASSLSGSSLSEAFF. The chain uses TRBV27 and TRBJ1-1; no clear D gene. The CDR3 covers 15 residues. Germline values: CDR1 MNHEY, CDR2 SMNVEV (reference sequence). Trimming took 0 bases from V and 6 from J, leaving 14 bases between them.

The rearrangement uses TRBV7-8 and TRBJ2-5, with D tentatively TRBD1 (6 bases). The V end was cut by 5 bases, the J end by 4 bases, with 20 bases between. Germline-derived CDR1 and CDR2 are SGHVS and FQNEAQ. The CDR3 runs to 16 residues. The CDR3 loop is CASSRRPQGSGETQYF. For the CDR3, the DNA is TGTGCCAGCAGCCGCCGACCGCAGGGGTCGGGAGAGACCCAGTACTTC.

The genes are TRBV4-1 and TRBJ1-1; 9 nucleotides agree with TRBD1. V gave up 0 bases and J gave up 3 bases; unmatched junction bases: 8. The length of the CDR3 is 17 residues. Germline CDR1 MGHRA, CDR2 YSYEKL. CDR3 in amino acids: CASSQDVEYRGHTEAFF. CDR3 in DNA: TGCGCCAGCAGCCAAGATGTAGAGTACAGGGGGCACACTGAAGCTTTCTTT.

The chain combines TRBV5-1 with TRBJ1-3; 8 nucleotides agree with TRBD1. Trimming removed 7 bases from V and 4 bases from J; junction bases left unmatched: 10. CDR1 SGHRS and CDR2 YFSETQ come from the germline V gene. This CDR3 is built from 15 residues. CDR3 region: CASAQQGVTGNTIYF. The CDR3 DNA reads TGCGCCAGCGCCCAACAGGGGGTGACCGGAAACACCATATATTTT.

This clonotype has at least ten counts. This chain joins TRBV5-1 and TRBJ1-1; the D is unclear. This CDR3 comprises 14 residues. The V gene lost 0 bases and the J gene lost 11 bases, with 17 bases spanning the gap. The V gene's germline CDR1 is SGHRS and CDR2 YFSETQ. The CDR3 bases are TGCGCCAGCAGCTTGGAAGGTTCGGAGTTTCTGGCTTTCTTT. Protein: CASSLEGSEFLAFF.

This clonotype has a handful of counts. The chain carries TRBV5-1 and TRBJ1-5; TRBD1 matches 8 bases. CDR3 length: 17 residues. CDR1 SGHRS and CDR2 YFSETQ come from the germline V gene. Losses at the gene ends were 0 bases for V and 3 bases for J; bases not matched to a gene: 8. CDR3 in amino acids: CASSLDPLTGDNQPQHF. The CDR3 DNA reads as TGCGCCAGCAGCTTGGATCCACTGACAGGGGACAATCAGCCCCAGCATTTT.

This clonotype showed up many times. The V call is TRBV4-3, the J call TRBJ1-4; D is ambiguous. This CDR3 spans 16 amino acids. V was clipped by 4 bases and J by 0 bases, with 12 bases between them. Germline V gives CDR1 LGHNA, CDR2 YSLEER. The CDR3 loop reads CASSRQNPTTNEKLFF. The CDR3 DNA follows: TGCGCCAGCAGCCGCCAAAACCCAACAACTAATGAAAAACTGTTTTTT.

This clonotype was detected ten times or more. The chain is built from TRBV7-2 and TRBJ1-1; possibly TRBD1 for D (6 bases). CDR3 length: 15 residues. From germline, CDR1 is SGHTA and CDR2 FQGNSA. V lost 5 bases to trimming and J lost 3 bases, with 16 bases between them. The CDR3 is CASSPRQGTYTEAFF. The CDR3 nucleotides read TGTGCCAGCAGCCCTAGGCAGGGGACCTACACTGAAGCTTTCTTT. Drawing the rest from reference TRBV7-2 and TRBJ1-1, the complete variable domain is GAGVSQSPSNKVTEKGKDVELRCDPISGHTALYWYRQSLGQGLEFLIYFQGNSAPDKSGLPSDRFSAERTGGSVSTLTIQRTQQEDSAVYLCASSPRQGTYTEAFFGQGTRLTVV.

The table lists this clonotype with many counts. This rearrangement joins TRBV4-3 to TRBJ1-1; possibly TRBD1 for D (5 bases). With 0 bases removed from V and 5 bases from J, the gap between germline ends came to 10 bases. Germline-derived CDR1 and CDR2 are LGHNA and YSLEER. The CDR3 runs to 14 residues. CDR3 protein: CASSQDGGWTEAFF. In nucleotides, the CDR3 is TGCGCCAGCAGCCAAGATGGGGGGTGGACTGAAGCTTTCTTT.